This T cell receptor (beta chain) originates from a study of blood T cells in healthy people across ages. Using a J-beta primer mix together with a sample-barcoded 5' primer, a second PCR was run for roughly 6 to 11 cycles. MiXCR, run by TCRdb on the 5' RACE reads, gives a single entry per CDR3 protein. This sample has 700,000 or so distinct CDR3 sequences, with over 40% found just once. V was pared by 2 bases and J by 6 bases, with 12 bases of the junction left unmatched. This CDR3 comprises 17 residues. The germline CDR1 and CDR2 sequences are LNHNV and YYDKDF (reference sequence). There are a few counts of this clonotype.

The TCR originated in a man at least 80 years old in good health. The sample comprised blood. The gene calls are TRBV15 and TRBJ2-4; 8 nucleotides agree with TRBD1. The CDR3 sequence: CATSRTTPGQAINIQYF. The CDR3, as DNA: TGTGCCACCAGCAGAACCACCCCGGGACAGGCAATAAACATTCAGTACTTC.